This T cell receptor (beta chain) derives from a study of cytomegalovirus exposure and HLA in healthy donors. Study at large: The 110 million or so unique TCR beta sequences, from approximately 170 million T cells, were found by an earlier analysis.

PCR involved 60 Vbeta and 13 Jbeta primers. Only in-frame clones appear in the TCRdb table, and some are missing; sequencing was by immunoSEQ multiplex PCR. Altogether about 130,000 clones are present, roughly 79% being singletons, with the ten largest covering over 1.5%. Deletions cut 9 bases from V and 3 bases from J, with 18 bases between. The germline V gene has CDR1 MNHEY and CDR2 SMNVEV (reference sequence). The CDR3 extends over 15 amino acids. Regarding donors, all were healthy bone marrow donors. The study, taken as a whole, reports: Analyzed later, most CMV-associated TCR beta chains appeared HLA-restricted.

About this clone: Its antigen is currently unknown.

The TCR comes from a woman between 50 and 59 years old in good health and CMV-seronegative. The rearrangement uses TRBV27 and TRBJ2-1, with a tentative D call TRBD1 (6 bases). The material sequenced was PBMCs. In nucleotides, the CDR3 is TGTGCCAGTAAGGGGGACGGATTCTACTACAATGAGCAGTTCTTC. Its protein product is CASKGDGFYYNEQFF.